The 22 T cell receptor beta chains listed next were all sequenced from one sample in a study of beta chain features in type 1 diabetes. Study-level results: People with Type 1 diabetes carried modestly yet significantly shorter TCRB CDR3s in all four CD4+ subsets.

No antigen is known for these receptors. Reverse transcription of all isolated RNA meant that expressed TCRB transcripts were sequenced. Data came from immunoSEQ multiplex PCR; TCRdb stores just in-frame clones and leaves some out. The sample shows fewer than 300,000 clones, 11% of them seen only once. Sequenced sample: naive CD4+ T cells from blood. These receptors were obtained from a man aged 30-40 years with type 1 diabetes.

In this sample, this clone turned up a few times. V and J are TRBV7-9 and TRBJ2-3; 9 nucleotides agree with TRBD2. J lost 1 base, V lost 1 base, and 0 bases had no gene match. Germline CDR1 reads SEHNR; CDR2 reads FQNEAQ (reference sequence). The CDR3 spans 15 residues. The CDR3 sequence is CASSLGTSGTDTQYF. The CDR3 DNA reads as TGTGCCAGCAGCTTAGGGACTAGCGGCACAGATACGCAGTATTTT. The full variable domain, rest sourced from reference TRBV7-9 and TRBJ2-3, is DTGVSQNPRHKITKRGQNVTFRCDPISEHNRLYWYRQTLGQGPEFLTYFQNEAQLEKSRLLSDRFSAERPKGSFSTLEIQRTEQGDSAMYLCASSLGTSGTDTQYFGPGTRLTVL.

There are a few counts of this clone. This chain connects TRBV11-2 to TRBJ2-1; D remains ambiguous. Germline CDR1 is SGHAT and CDR2 is FQNNGV. The CDR3 length is 11 residues. Trimming left V 5 bases short and J 9 bases short, with 8 bases between. CDR3 DNA: TGTGCCAGCAGCATCTCGGGTGAGCAGTTCTTC. Its translation: CASSISGEQFF.

This clone occurred a few times. The chain carries TRBV29-1 and TRBJ2-5, with TRBD1 matching 9 bases. In germline, CDR1 is SQVTM, CDR2 ANQGSEA. CDR3 length: 14 residues. J was trimmed by 9 bases and V by 2 bases; bases with no gene match: 10. The CDR3: CSVEKTGGVGPQYF. The CDR3 bases are TGCAGCGTTGAAAAGACAGGGGGTGTGGGACCCCAGTACTTC.

This clone was seen more than once but under ten times. This chain connects TRBV7-9 to TRBJ1-2, with a weak D call TRBD1 (5 bases). V was cut by 5 bases and J by 7 bases, with 14 bases left in between. The CDR3 runs to 13 residues. The germline CDR1 and CDR2 sequences are SEHNR and FQNEAQ (reference sequence). The CDR3 nucleotides are TGTGCCAGCAGCCCCGGGGGTTTGGGTGGCTACACCTTC. It specifies CASSPGGLGGYTF.

This clone was seen a handful of times. This chain joins TRBV19 and TRBJ1-5; 7 bases align to TRBD1. The germline V gene has CDR1 LNHDA and CDR2 SQIVND (reference sequence). Trimming cost V 5 bases and J 7 bases; bases outside gene matches: 5. The CDR3 sequence is 13 residues long. DNA for the CDR3: TGTGCCAGTAGTGACAGGGAGCGGCAGCCCCAGCATTTT. Its protein product is CASSDRERQPQHF.

This clone has more than one count but fewer than ten. The rearrangement joins TRBV5-1 to TRBJ1-1; 12 positions match TRBD1. CDR1 and CDR2 (germline): SGHRS, YFSETQ. The J segment lost 1 base and the V segment lost 4 bases, leaving 5 bases of the junction unmatched. The CDR3 is made up of 16 amino acids. In DNA, the CDR3 is TGCGCCAGCAGCCCGGGACAGGGGGCTGCGAACACTGAAGCTTTCTTT. It translates to CASSPGQGAANTEAFF.

Points on this clone: The same CDR3 is also encoded by other DNA sequences in this sample. The chain carries TRBV28 and TRBJ2-7; D is uncertain. V lost 9 bases, J lost 0 bases, and 9 bases lay in between. The CDR3 extends over 12 amino acids. Per germline, CDR1 MDHEN and CDR2 SYDVKM. The CDR3: CASSTSSYEQYF. The CDR3 bases are TGTGCCAGTTCAACAAGCTCCTACGAGCAGTACTTC. Using reference TRBV28 and TRBJ2-7 for the parts outside the CDR3, the full variable domain is DVKVTQSSRYLVKRTGEKVFLECVQDMDHENMFWYRQDPGLGLRLIYFSYDVKMKEKGDIPEGYSVSREKKERFSLILESASTNQTSMYLCASSTSSYEQYFGPGTRLTVT.

This clone was seen only a few times. The rearrangement joins TRBV7-9 to TRBJ2-1, with 9 bases matching TRBD1. This CDR3 region has 12 residues. The germline CDR1 and CDR2 sequences are SEHNR and FQNEAQ (reference sequence). J gave up 14 bases and V 0 bases, and 2 bases lay outside the gene matches. The CDR3 nucleotides read TGTGCCAGCAGCTTAGCCCGGGACAGGGAGTTCTTC. Translating it yields CASSLARDREFF.

This clone was seen more than once but under ten times. V gene TRBV15 combines with J gene TRBJ1-1; 7 bases agree with TRBD1. CDR3 length: 13 amino acids. Germline V gives CDR1 LNHNV, CDR2 YYDKDF (reference sequence). V dropped 0 bases and J dropped 7; count of bases not matched to a gene: 2. Written as DNA, the CDR3 is TGTGCCACCAGCAGAGACTACAGGGGTGAAGCTTTCTTT. Protein sequence: CATSRDYRGEAFF.

In this sample, this clone turned up a few times. V gene TRBV5-1 combines with J gene TRBJ1-1; 7 nucleotides line up with TRBD1. The length of the CDR3 is 12 residues. Germline lookup yields CDR1 SGHRS and CDR2 YFSETQ. J lost 6 bases, V lost 4 bases, and 3 bases had no gene match. The CDR3 region is CASSGGQPEAFF. CDR3 in DNA: TGCGCCAGCAGCGGGGGACAGCCTGAAGCTTTCTTT.

The chain is built from TRBV9 and TRBJ2-7; TRBD1 agrees at 7 bases. V was pared by 7 bases and J by 5 bases, with 12 bases of the junction left unmatched. Germline-derived CDR1 and CDR2 are SGDLS and YYNGEE. This CDR3 has 14 amino acids. The DNA for the CDR3 is TGTGCCAGCGCCGGCGCGAACAGGGGAGACGAGCAGTACTTC. This translates into CASAGANRGDEQYF.

This clone was seen more than once but under ten times. This chain links TRBV6-6 with TRBJ1-5; perhaps TRBD1 as D (5 bases). There are 13 residues in the CDR3. Trimming shortened V by 11 bases and J by 5 bases, and 16 bases separated the two germline ends. CDR1 and CDR2 from the germline V gene are MNHNY and SVGAGI (reference sequence). The CDR3 nucleotides are TGTGCCGCCGGGCGGGGGAGGGATCAGCCCCAGCATTTT. Protein: CAAGRGRDQPQHF.

This clone was observed a few times. The V call is TRBV11-2, the J call TRBJ1-1; D is ambiguous. V gave up 5 bases and J gave up 0 bases, with 10 bases separating them. CDR1 and CDR2 from the germline V gene are SGHAT and FQNNGV. The CDR3 covers 14 residues. CDR3 in amino acids: CASSRPSVNTEAFF. In nucleotides, the CDR3 is TGTGCCAGCAGCCGCCCTTCGGTGAACACTGAAGCTTTCTTT.

This clone was detected a few times. The chain recombines TRBV7-8 with TRBJ2-4; no firm D call. The CDR3 contains 16 residues. The germline V and J ends were trimmed by 1 base and 0 bases, with 10 bases remaining between them. From germline, CDR1 is SGHVS and CDR2 FQNEAQ. The CDR3 loop reads CASSLGRILAKNIQYF. CDR3 nucleotides: TGTGCCAGCAGCTTAGGGCGGATACTAGCCAAAAACATTCAGTACTTC.

A few counts support this clone. The J gene is TRBJ2-2, the V gene TRBV6-6; D gene ambiguous. V gave up 6 bases and J gave up 0 bases, with 11 bases separating them. The CDR3 loop spans 15 amino acids. The germline V gene encodes CDR1 MNHNY and CDR2 SVGAGI (reference sequence). The CDR3 nucleotides are TGTGCCAGCAGACGCCCGAGCCCGAACACCGGGGAGCTGTTTTTT. This translates into CASRRPSPNTGELFF.

This clone was picked up a small number of times. V usage is TRBV4-3 and J usage is TRBJ1-4; 10 bases are shared with TRBD1. Germline trimming cut 0 bases from V and 8 bases from J; bases unmatched to any gene: 3. CDR1 LGHNA and CDR2 YSLEER come from the germline V gene. The CDR3 extends over 15 amino acids. CDR3: CASSQETGGFEKLFF. Here the CDR3 DNA reads TGCGCCAGCAGCCAAGAGACAGGGGGCTTCGAAAAACTGTTTTTT.

The genes are TRBV12-5 and TRBJ2-5, with D tentatively TRBD2 (5 bases). This CDR3 region has 16 residues. Germline V lookup: CDR1 LGHNT, CDR2 FRNRAP. With 7 bases removed from V and 5 bases from J, the gap between germline ends came to 23 bases. The CDR3 DNA is TGTGCTAGTGCCCCCCTCCACGCCGGGGTTGGGGAGACCCAGTACTTC. This encodes CASAPLHAGVGETQYF.

V and J are TRBV5-1 and TRBJ2-7, with D maybe TRBD2 (6 bases). Germline assignment: CDR1 SGHRS and CDR2 YFSETQ. With 7 bases removed from V and 3 bases from J, the gap between germline ends came to 17 bases. CDR3 length equals 14 residues. The CDR3 nucleotides read TGCGCCAGCTACCCTGGGGACTTCGTCTACGAGCAGTACTTC. This gives the protein CASYPGDFVYEQYF.

The gene calls are TRBV4-3 and TRBJ1-2, with no clear D. In germline, CDR1 is LGHNA, CDR2 YSLEER. The germline V and J ends were trimmed by 0 bases and 4 bases, with 12 bases remaining between them. This CDR3 has 15 residues. Here the CDR3 reads CASSQEGRFAYGYTF. CDR3 DNA sequence: TGCGCCAGCAGCCAAGAGGGCAGGTTCGCCTATGGCTACACCTTC.

DNA of the CDR3: TGTGCCAGCTCACCACAGGCACTAGCGGAAACGCATGGAGATACGCAGTATTTT. It specifies CASSPQALAETHGDTQYF. The V call is TRBV18, the J call TRBJ2-3; 8 nucleotides line up with TRBD2. The V gene end was trimmed by 1 base and the J gene end by 5 bases; junction bases not matched to a gene: 14. From germline, CDR1 is KGHSH and CDR2 LQKENI. The CDR3 spans 18 residues.

The genes are TRBV25-1 and TRBJ2-2; D gene ambiguous. The V end was cut by 1 base, the J end by 6 bases, with 6 bases between. CDR1 MGHDK and CDR2 SYGVNS come from the germline V gene. CDR3 size: 13 residues. The CDR3 reads CASSELRAGELFF. The DNA of the CDR3 is TGTGCCAGCAGTGAATTACGAGCCGGGGAGCTGTTTTTT.

The chain recombines TRBV7-9 with TRBJ2-7; the match to TRBD1 covers 7 bases. This CDR3 has 15 residues. The germline gives CDR1 SEHNR, CDR2 FQNEAQ (reference sequence). V lost 4 bases to trimming and J lost 2 bases; unmatched junction nucleotides: 8. CDR3 bases: TGTGCCAGCAGCTCCCGAACAGGGGATCCCTACGAGCAGTACTTC. Protein: CASSSRTGDPYEQYF.